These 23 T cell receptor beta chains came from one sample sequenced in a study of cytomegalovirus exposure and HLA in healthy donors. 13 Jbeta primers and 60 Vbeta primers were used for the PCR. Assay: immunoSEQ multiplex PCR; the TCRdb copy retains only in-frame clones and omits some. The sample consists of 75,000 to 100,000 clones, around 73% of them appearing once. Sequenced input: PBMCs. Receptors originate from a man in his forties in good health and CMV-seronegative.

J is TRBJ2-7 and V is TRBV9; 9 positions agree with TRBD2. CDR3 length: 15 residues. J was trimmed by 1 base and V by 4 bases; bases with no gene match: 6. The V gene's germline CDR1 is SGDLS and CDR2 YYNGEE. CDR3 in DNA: TGTGCCAGCAGCCCCCGTACTAGCGGGTCCTACGAGCAGTACTTC. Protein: CASSPRTSGSYEQYF. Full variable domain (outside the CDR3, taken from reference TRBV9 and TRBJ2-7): DSGVTQTPKHLITATGQRVTLRCSPRSGDLSVYWYQQSLDQGLQFLIQYYNGEERAKGNILERFSAQQFPDLHSELNLSSLELGDSALYFCASSPRTSGSYEQYFGPGTRLTVT.

CDR3 residues: CASSYGGGRMNTEAFF. In DNA form, the CDR3 reads TGCGCCAGCAGTTACGGGGGTGGGCGGATGAACACTGAAGCTTTCTTT. The rearrangement uses TRBV5-1 and TRBJ1-1; a possible D gene is TRBD1 (5 bases). In germline, CDR1 is SGHRS, CDR2 YFSETQ. Trimming left V 5 bases short and J 0 bases short, with 17 bases between. This CDR3 has 16 amino acids.

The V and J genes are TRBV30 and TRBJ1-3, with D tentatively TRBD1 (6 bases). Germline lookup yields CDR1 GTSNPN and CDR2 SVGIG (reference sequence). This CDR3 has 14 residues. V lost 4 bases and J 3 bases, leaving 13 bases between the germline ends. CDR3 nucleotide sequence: TGTGCCTGGACAGGGGCCACTCGTGGAAACACCATATATTTT. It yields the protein CAWTGATRGNTIYF.

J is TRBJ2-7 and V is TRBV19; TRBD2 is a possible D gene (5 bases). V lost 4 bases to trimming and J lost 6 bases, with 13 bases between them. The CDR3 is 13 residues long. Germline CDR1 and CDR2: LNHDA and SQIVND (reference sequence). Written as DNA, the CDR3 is TGTGCCAGTAGTAATCGGGATCTAACCGAGCAGTACTTC. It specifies CASSNRDLTEQYF.

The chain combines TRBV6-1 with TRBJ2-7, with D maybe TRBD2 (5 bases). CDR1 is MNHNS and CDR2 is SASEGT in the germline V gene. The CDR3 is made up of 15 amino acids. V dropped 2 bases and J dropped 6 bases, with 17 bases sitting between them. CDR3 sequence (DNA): TGTGCCAGCAGTGAACTGTGGTCGGGAAATGTCGAGCAGTACTTC. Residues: CASSELWSGNVEQYF.

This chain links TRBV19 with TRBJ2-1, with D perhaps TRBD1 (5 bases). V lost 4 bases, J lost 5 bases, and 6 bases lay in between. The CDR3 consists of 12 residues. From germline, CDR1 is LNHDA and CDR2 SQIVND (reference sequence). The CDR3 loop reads CASSRQNNEQFF. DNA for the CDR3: TGTGCCAGTAGTAGACAGAACAATGAGCAGTTCTTC.

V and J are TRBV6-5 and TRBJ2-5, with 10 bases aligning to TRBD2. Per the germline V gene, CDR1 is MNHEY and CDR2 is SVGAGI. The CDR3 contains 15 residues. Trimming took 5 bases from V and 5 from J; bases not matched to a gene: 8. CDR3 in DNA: TGTGCCAGCAGTCTAGCGGGAGTTGGCGAGGAGACCCAGTACTTC. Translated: CASSLAGVGEETQYF.

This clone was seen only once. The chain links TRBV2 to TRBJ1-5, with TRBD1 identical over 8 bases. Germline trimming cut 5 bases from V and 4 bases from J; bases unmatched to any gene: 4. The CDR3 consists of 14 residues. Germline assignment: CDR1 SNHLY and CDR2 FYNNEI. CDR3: CASSPGQANQPQHF. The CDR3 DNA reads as TGTGCCAGCAGTCCGGGACAGGCGAATCAGCCCCAGCATTTT.

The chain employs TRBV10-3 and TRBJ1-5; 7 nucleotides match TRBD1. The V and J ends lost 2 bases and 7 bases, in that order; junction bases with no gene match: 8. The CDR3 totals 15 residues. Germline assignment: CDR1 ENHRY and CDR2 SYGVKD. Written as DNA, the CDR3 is TGTGCCATCAGTGAGAACGACAGGGCGGTGCAGCCCCAGCATTTT. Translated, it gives CAISENDRAVQPQHF.

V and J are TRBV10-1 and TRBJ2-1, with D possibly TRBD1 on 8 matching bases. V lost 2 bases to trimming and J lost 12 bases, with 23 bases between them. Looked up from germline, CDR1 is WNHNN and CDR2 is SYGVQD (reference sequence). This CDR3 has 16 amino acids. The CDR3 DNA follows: TGCGCCAGCAGTGAGGCGGGGGCTCGGACAGGGAGCGGGCAGTTCTTC. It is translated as CASSEAGARTGSGQFF.

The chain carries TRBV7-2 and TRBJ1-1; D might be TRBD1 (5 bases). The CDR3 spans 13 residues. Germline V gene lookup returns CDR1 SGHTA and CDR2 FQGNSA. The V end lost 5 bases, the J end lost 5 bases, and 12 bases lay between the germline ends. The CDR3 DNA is TGTGCCAGCAGCCCACGTAGGGGAACTGAAGCTTTCTTT. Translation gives CASSPRRGTEAFF.

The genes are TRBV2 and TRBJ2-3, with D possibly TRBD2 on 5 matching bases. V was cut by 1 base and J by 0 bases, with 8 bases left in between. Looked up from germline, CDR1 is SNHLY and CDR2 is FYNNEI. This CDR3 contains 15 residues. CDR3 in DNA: TGTGCCAGCAGTGAAGTGAGAGGGAGCACAGATACGCAGTATTTT. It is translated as CASSEVRGSTDTQYF. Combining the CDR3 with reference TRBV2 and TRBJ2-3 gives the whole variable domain EPEVTQTPSHQVTQMGQEVILRCVPISNHLYFYWYRQILGQKVEFLVSFYNNEISEKSEIFDDQFSVERPDGSNFTLKIRSTKLEDSAMYFCASSEVRGSTDTQYFGPGTRLTVL.

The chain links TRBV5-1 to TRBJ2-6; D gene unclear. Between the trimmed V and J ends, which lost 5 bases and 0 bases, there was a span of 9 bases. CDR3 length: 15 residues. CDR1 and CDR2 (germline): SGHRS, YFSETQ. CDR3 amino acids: CASSLTASGANVLTF. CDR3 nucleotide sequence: TGCGCCAGCAGTTTGACTGCCTCTGGGGCCAACGTCCTGACTTTC.

Written as DNA, the CDR3 is TGTGCCAGTAGTATCTCGTCAGTGAACACTGAAGCTTTCTTT. It codes for CASSISSVNTEAFF. The rearrangement uses TRBV19 and TRBJ1-1, with no clear D. V lost 3 bases to trimming and J lost 0 bases, with 8 bases between them. The CDR3 spans 14 residues. In germline, CDR1 is LNHDA, CDR2 SQIVND (reference sequence).

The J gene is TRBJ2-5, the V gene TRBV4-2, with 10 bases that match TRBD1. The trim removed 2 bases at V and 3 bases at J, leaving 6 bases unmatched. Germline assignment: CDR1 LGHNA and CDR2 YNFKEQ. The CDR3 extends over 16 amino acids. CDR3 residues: CASSQSTGTGEETQYF. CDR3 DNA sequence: TGTGCCAGCAGCCAATCGACCGGGACAGGGGAAGAGACCCAGTACTTC.

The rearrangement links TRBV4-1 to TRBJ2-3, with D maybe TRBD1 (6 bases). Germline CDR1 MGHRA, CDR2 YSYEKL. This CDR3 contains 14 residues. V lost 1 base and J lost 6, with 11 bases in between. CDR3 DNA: TGCGCCAGCAGCCAAGTCACAGGGCGGGATACGCAGTATTTT. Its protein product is CASSQVTGRDTQYF.

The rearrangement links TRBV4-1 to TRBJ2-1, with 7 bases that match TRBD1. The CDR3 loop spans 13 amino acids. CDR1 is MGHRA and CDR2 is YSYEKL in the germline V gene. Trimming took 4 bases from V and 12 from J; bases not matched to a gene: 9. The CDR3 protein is CASSRDRVETQFF. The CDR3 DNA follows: TGCGCCAGCAGCCGAGACAGGGTGGAAACGCAGTTCTTC.

This CDR3 is CSAQLIDTQYF. As DNA, the CDR3 is TGCAGTGCTCAACTGATAGATACGCAGTATTTT. V usage is TRBV20-1 and J usage is TRBJ2-3; D uncertain. The germline V and J ends were trimmed by 5 bases and 5 bases, with 8 bases remaining between them. There are 11 residues in the CDR3. The germline gives CDR1 DFQATT, CDR2 SNEGSKA (reference sequence).

The CDR3 nucleotides are TGCGCCAGCAGCTTGGGCAGGGTCACAGATACGCAGTATTTT. As protein: CASSLGRVTDTQYF. V is TRBV5-1 and J is TRBJ2-3, with a possible D match to TRBD1 (5 bases). The CDR3 length is 14 residues. V was trimmed by 0 bases and J by 2 bases, leaving 7 bases between them. Germline V gene data show CDR1 as SGHRS and CDR2 as YFSETQ.

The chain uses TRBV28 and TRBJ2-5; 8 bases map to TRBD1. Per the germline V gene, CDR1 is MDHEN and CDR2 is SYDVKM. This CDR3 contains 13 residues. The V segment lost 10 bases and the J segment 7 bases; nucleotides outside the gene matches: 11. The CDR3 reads CATAGGVRGTQYF. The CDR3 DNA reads TGTGCCACAGCAGGGGGCGTCCGTGGGACCCAGTACTTC.

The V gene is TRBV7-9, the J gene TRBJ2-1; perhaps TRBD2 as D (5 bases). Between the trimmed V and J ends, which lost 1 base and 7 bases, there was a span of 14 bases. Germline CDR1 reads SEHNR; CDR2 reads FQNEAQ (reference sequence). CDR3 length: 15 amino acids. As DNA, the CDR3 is TGTGCCAGCAGCTTAGTACTACGGGGAAGAAATGAGCAGTTCTTC. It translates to CASSLVLRGRNEQFF.

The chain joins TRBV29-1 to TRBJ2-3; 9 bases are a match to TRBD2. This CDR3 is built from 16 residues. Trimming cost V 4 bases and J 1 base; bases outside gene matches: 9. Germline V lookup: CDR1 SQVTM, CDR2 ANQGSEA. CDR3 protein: CSVVTSGFVGTDTQYF. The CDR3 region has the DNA TGCAGCGTTGTTACTAGCGGGTTCGTCGGCACAGATACGCAGTATTTT.

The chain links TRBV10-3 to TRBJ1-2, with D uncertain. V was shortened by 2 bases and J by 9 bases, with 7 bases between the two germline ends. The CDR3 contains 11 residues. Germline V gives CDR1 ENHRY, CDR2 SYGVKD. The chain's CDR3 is CAISEDIRYTF. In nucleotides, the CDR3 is TGTGCCATCAGTGAGGACATACGCTACACCTTC.